These T cell receptor beta chains were read from a single sample in a study of OX40 agonist ivuxolimab in advanced cancers. The protocol was immunoSEQ multiplex PCR, while the TCRdb copy is restricted to in-frame clones and leaves out a portion. The sample yields tens of thousands of clones, around 90% seen once. The input for sequencing was CD4+ or CD8+ T cells sorted from blood, taken in a trial of the OX40 agonist ivuxolimab. The receptor source for this set is an adult with an advanced solid tumor such as melanoma, head and neck, liver or kidney cancer. Both conserved end residues are part of each CDR3.

j_gene | v_gene | CDR3aa
TRBJ1-1 | TRBV18 | CASSPLNLNTEAFF
TRBJ2-3 | TRBV5-1 | CASSSSNRGLTDTQYF
TRBJ2-2 | TRBV6-1 | CASKTGTNTGELFF
TRBJ2-3 | TRBV29-1 | CSADTRQGGGFTDTQYF
TRBJ2-4 | TRBV7-2 | CASSLRNIQYF
TRBJ1-1 | TRBV6-5 | CASSRTGNTEAFF
TRBJ2-5 | TRBV6-1 | CASSERRGETQYF
TRBJ2-5 | TRBV6-1 | CASSFDRQETQYF
TRBJ2-1 | TRBV11-3 | CASSLEWGVGYNEQFF
TRBJ1-3 | TRBV28 | CASSLSLDGYRNTIYF
TRBJ2-7 | TRBV7-2 | CASSPTSGSTGEQYF
TRBJ2-5 | TRBV5-1 | CASSRRTVHQETQYF
TRBJ2-2 | TRBV6-5 | CASSNGGELFF
TRBJ2-2 | TRBV19 | CATRLAGELFF
TRBJ2-7 | TRBV7-7 | CASSLGPAGGEQYF
TRBJ2-7 | TRBV30 | CAWDRGGDLYEQYF
TRBJ1-5 | TRBV18 | CASSQGNSNQPQHF
TRBJ1-1 | TRBV4-2 | CASSRMGARGNTEAFF